This T cell receptor beta chain is drawn from a study of OX40 agonist ivuxolimab in advanced cancers. As for the study in general: Hepatocellular carcinoma, melanoma, renal cell or head and neck cancer was diagnosed in the dose-escalation patients.

Peripheral blood came from all dose cohorts at three timepoints. The V gene's germline CDR1 is SQVTM and CDR2 ANQGSEA. The CDR3 has 13 amino acids. The V end lost 8 bases, the J end lost 5 bases, and 18 bases lay between the germline ends. Profiling relied on immunoSEQ multiplex PCR, and the TCRdb table lists in-frame clones only, not all of them. The sample carries tens of thousands of clones, about nine tenths recorded once. The chain links TRBV29-1 to TRBJ1-1; tentative D call: TRBD1 (6 bases). This receptor was taken from an adult with an advanced solid tumor such as melanoma, head and neck, liver or kidney cancer. The material sequenced was CD4+ or CD8+ T cells sorted from blood, taken in a trial of the OX40 agonist ivuxolimab. The CDR3 nucleotides read TGCAGCACAACGTGGCAGGGGAGGACTGAAGCTTTCTTT. It codes for CSTTWQGRTEAFF.